The clone carrying this T cell receptor beta chain has just one count. Here immunoSEQ multiplex PCR was the method, and the copy in TCRdb shows in-frame clones only, minus some. This sample has about 680,000 clones, with around 67% found just once. CDR1 LNHDA and CDR2 SQIVND come from the germline V gene (reference sequence). This CDR3 is 14 amino acids long. With V trimmed by 4 bases and J by 4 bases, 6 bases remained unmatched. The sample is drawn from a study of shared clonotypes between healthy human individuals. The sequenced sample was memory CD4+ T cells sorted from blood. The sample's subset: CD45RA-negative fraction. The chain recombines TRBV19 with TRBJ2-5; TRBD1 aligns across 7 bases. This TCR derives from a woman between 25 and 40 years old in good health. The CDR3 nucleotides read TGTGCCAGTAGTAAGGGGACAGTTCCAGAGACCCAGTACTTC. Amino acids: CASSKGTVPETQYF.